This TCR beta chain is drawn from a study of blood T cell repertoires in COVID-19 (dated by TCRdb to the early 2020s). A note on the overall study: The collaborator samples originated in the United States, Italy and Spain and spanned the acute and convalescent phases of COVID-19. The material from the prospective study consisted of cDNA or gDNA derived from T cells, B-cell-depleted T cells, or PBMCs. Subjects who had been exposed to COVID-19, were actively infected with it, or had recovered from it provided the deeply sampled blood TCRbeta repertoires that made up the dataset. A freely available public database, intended as a resource for researchers studying the immune response to SARS-CoV-2, is where the repertoires were released. The samples were drawn from the first 160 participants of the ongoing ImmuneRACE study and from 1,254 subjects provided by 6 global collaborators. The sample metadata nearly always contained a de-identified subject ID, COVID-19 status, age in years and sex. Where available, HLA class I and class II types were taken from metadata supplied by the sample provider and were not determined by assay-based typing. Overall results and qualifications from the work: The amount of clinical and demographic metadata varied by source and participant and was provided uncurated.

Collaborating institutions collected whole blood in K2EDTA tubes following their own protocols. For TCRbeta analysis, collaborators shipped samples in one of three forms: frozen whole blood, isolated PBMCs, or DNA extracted from either of those sample types. TCRbeta CDR3 regions were amplified from genomic DNA using the immunoSEQ Assay, a bias-controlled multiplex PCR. The authors' pipeline ran thus. Nucleated cell counts per sample were estimated from amplification of reference gene primers within the assay. To quantify the absolute abundance of each unique TCRbeta CDR3 rearrangement, sequence reads were collapsed and filtered. For each sample, productive Simpson clonality was calculated as the square root of Simpson's diversity index over productive rearrangements. TCRdb took this table from immuneACCESS and kept in-frame rearrangements with V and J called. Such tables lack part of the clones; where checked against another copy, unresolved V genes explain under half of the gap, and the rest is unexplained. V and J calls and clone size are those listed in that table; D and trimming were worked out from the DNA. The sample table contains 26,000 or so clones; only one count was recorded for 90% of them. 6.5% to 8% of the sample is in the top ten clones.

To note about this clone: Its cognate antigen has yet to be identified. Base quality data are lacking; no much larger clone is found one base away.

CDR1 MRHNA and CDR2 SNTAGT are derived from the germline V gene. Spanning cysteine to phenylalanine, the CDR3 consists of 15 amino acids. Only the CDR3 portion is preserved as DNA: 45 bases, with reading frame beginning at the first base. The V end loses 0 bases and the J end loses 5 bases, and a stretch of 14 bases separates them. The clonotype comes from a human donor in a cohort sampled during active COVID-19. The chain employs TRBV6-4 and TRBJ2-7; a tentative D match to TRBD2 spans 6 bases. The sequencing sample was made of peripheral blood. CDR3 sequence: CASSDSGGRIHEQYF. The DNA is TGTGCCAGCAGTGACTCTGGGGGGAGAATCCACGAGCAGTACTTC.